This T cell receptor beta chain comes out of a study of T cell responses to AZD1222 COVID-19 vaccine. Study results and limitations: Unmutated regions of variants are reportedly targeted by nearly half of spike-specific TCRs.

Profiled with immunoSEQ multiplex PCR; TCRdb holds only in-frame clones, not every one. The table has approximately 130,000 clones, roughly nine tenths seen once. Germline V CDR1 and CDR2: KGHSH, LQKENI. Trimming shortened V by 5 bases and J by 2 bases, and 9 bases separated the two germline ends. The CDR3 runs 13 residues. A remark on this clone: What it binds is not known.

The chain links TRBV18 to TRBJ1-2; D may be TRBD1 (6 bases). The specimen comprised peripheral blood, sampled 28 days after the second AZD1222 dose. The source is an adult who received the AZD1222 COVID-19 vaccine. CDR3 sequence: CASSTGTNYGYTF. CDR3 in DNA: TGTGCCAGCTCAACAGGGACGAACTATGGCTACACCTTC. Combining the CDR3 with reference TRBV18 and TRBJ1-2 gives the whole variable domain NAGVMQNPRHLVRRRGQEARLRCSPMKGHSHVYWYRQLPEEGLKFMVYLQKENIIDESGMPKERFSAEFPKEGPSILRIQQVVRGDSAAYFCASSTGTNYGYTFGSGTRLTVV.